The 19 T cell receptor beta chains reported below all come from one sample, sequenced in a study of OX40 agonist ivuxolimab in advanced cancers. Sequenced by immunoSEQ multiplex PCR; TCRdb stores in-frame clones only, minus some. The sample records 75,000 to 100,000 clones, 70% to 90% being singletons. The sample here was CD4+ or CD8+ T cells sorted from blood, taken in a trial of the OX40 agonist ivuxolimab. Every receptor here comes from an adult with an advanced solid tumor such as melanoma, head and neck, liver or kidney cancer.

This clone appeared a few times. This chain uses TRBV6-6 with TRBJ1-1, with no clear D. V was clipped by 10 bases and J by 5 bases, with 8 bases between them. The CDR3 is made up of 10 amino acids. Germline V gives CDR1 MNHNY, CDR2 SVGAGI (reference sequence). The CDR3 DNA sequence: TGTGCCACCGAGGCAACTGAAGCTTTCTTT. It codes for CATEATEAFF.

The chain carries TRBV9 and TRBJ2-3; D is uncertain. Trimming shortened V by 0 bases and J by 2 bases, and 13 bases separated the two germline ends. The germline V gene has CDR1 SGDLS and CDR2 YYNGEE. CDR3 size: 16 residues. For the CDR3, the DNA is TGTGCCAGCAGCGTAGATGGTAGCCCAAACACAGATACGCAGTATTTT. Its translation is CASSVDGSPNTDTQYF.

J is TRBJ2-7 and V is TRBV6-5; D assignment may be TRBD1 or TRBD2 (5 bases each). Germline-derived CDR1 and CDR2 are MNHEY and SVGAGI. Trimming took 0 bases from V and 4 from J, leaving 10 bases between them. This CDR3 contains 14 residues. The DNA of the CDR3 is TGTGCCAGCAGTTACTCGGGACCCTATTACGAGCAGTACTTC. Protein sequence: CASSYSGPYYEQYF.

The CDR3 region is CASSKGEGGMDEQYF. Here the CDR3 DNA reads TGTGCCAGCTCCAAAGGGGAGGGGGGGATGGACGAGCAGTACTTC. The chain links TRBV9 to TRBJ2-7; D possibly corresponds to TRBD2 (7 bases). Germline CDR1 is SGDLS and CDR2 is YYNGEE. This CDR3 region has 15 residues. The V end lost 7 bases, the J end lost 5 bases, and 22 bases lay between the germline ends.

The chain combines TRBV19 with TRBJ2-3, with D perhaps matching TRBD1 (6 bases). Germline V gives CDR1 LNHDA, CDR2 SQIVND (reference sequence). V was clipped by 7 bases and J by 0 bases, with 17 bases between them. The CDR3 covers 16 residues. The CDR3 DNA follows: TGTGCCAGTACCGATAGGGGGATTTCTAGCACAGATACGCAGTATTTT. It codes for CASTDRGISSTDTQYF. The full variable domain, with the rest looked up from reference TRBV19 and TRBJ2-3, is DGGITQSPKYLFRKEGQNVTLSCEQNLNHDAMYWYRQDPGQGLRLIYYSQIVNDFQKGDIAEGYSVSREKKESFPLTVTSAQKNPTAFYLCASTDRGISSTDTQYFGPGTRLTVL.

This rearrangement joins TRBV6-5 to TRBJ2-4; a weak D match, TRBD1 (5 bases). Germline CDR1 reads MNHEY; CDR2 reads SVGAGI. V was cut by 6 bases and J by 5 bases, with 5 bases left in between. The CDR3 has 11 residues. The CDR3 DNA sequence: TGTGCCAGCAGCAGGGAAAACATTCAGTACTTC. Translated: CASSRENIQYF.

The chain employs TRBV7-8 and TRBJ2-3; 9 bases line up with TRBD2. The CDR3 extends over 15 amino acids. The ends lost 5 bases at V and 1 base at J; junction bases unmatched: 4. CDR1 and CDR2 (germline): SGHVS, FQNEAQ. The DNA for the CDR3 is TGTGCCAGCAGCGTTTTAGCGGGGGGCACAGATACGCAGTATTTT. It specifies CASSVLAGGTDTQYF.

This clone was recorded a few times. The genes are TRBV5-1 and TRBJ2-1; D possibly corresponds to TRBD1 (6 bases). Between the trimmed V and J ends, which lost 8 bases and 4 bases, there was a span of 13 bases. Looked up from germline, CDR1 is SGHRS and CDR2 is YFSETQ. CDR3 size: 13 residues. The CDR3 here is CASKGTNYNEQFF. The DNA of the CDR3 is TGCGCCAGTAAGGGGACAAATTACAATGAGCAGTTCTTC.

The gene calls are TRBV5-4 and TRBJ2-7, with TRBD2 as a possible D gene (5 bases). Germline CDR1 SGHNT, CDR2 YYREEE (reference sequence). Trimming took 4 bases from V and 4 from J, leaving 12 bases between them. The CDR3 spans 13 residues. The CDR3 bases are TGTGCCAGCAGCACTAGGGAAGTGTACGAGCAGTACTTC. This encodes CASSTREVYEQYF.

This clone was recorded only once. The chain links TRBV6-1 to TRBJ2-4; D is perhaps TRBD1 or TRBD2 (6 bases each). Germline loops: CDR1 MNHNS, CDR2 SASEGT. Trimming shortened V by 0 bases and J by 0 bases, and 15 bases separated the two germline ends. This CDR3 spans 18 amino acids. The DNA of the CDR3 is TGTGCCAGCAGTGAAGCGGGTTGGGGGGCCCCAGCCAAAAACATTCAGTACTTC. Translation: CASSEAGWGAPAKNIQYF.

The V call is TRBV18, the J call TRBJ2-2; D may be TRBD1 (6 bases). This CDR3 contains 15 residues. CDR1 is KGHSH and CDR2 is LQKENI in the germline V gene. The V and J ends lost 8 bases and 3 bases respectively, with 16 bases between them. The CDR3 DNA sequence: TGTGCCAGCGCACAGGGAGTAGGGGACACCGGGGAGCTGTTTTTT. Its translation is CASAQGVGDTGELFF.

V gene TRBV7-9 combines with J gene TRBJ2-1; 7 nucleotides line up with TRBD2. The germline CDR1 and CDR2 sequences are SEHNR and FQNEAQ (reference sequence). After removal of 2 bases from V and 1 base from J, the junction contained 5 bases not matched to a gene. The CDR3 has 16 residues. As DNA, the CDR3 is TGTGCCAGCAGCTTAACGAGCGGGGAATCCTACAATGAGCAGTTCTTC. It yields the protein CASSLTSGESYNEQFF.

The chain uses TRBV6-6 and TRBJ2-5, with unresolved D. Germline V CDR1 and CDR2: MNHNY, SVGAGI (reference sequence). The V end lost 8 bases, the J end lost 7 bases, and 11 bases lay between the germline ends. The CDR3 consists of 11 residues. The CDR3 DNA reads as TGTGCCAGCGGGGTTCTGGGGACCCAGTACTTC. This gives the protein CASGVLGTQYF.

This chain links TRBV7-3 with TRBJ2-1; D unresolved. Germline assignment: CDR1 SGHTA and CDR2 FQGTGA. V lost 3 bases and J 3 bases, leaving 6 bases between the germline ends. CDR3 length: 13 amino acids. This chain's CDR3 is CASSFQIYNEQFF. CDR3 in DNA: TGTGCCAGCAGCTTCCAGATCTACAATGAGCAGTTCTTC.

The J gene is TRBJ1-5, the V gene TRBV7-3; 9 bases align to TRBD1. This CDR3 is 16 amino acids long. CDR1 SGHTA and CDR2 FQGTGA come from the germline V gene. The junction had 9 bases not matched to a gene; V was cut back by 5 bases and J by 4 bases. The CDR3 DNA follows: TGTGCCAGCAGCCAACAGGGGGCAGTAAGTAATCAGCCCCAGCATTTT. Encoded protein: CASSQQGAVSNQPQHF.

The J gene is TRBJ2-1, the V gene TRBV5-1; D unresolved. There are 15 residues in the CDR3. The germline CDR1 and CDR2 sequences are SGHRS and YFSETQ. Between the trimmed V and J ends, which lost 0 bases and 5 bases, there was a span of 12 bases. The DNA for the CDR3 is TGCGCCAGCAGCTTGGAAGGGTGGAAAAACAATGAGCAGTTCTTC. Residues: CASSLEGWKNNEQFF.

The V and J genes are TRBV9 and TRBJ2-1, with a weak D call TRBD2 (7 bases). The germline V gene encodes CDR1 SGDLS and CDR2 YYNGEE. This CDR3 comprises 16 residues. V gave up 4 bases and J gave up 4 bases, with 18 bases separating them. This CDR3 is CASSPQGSGVYNEQFF. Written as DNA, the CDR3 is TGTGCCAGCAGCCCCCAGGGGAGCGGGGTGTACAATGAGCAGTTCTTC.

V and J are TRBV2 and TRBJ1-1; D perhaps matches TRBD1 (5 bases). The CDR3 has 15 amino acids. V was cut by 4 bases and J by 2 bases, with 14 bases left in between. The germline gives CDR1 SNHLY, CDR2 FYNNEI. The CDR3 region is CASSGPMGGNTEAFF. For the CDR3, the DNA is TGTGCCAGCAGTGGACCTATGGGGGGTAACACTGAAGCTTTCTTT.

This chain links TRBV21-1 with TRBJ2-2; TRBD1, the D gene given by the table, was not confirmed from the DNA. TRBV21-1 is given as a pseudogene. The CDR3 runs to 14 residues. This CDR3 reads CASRTGGDTGELFF. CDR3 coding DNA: TGTGCCAGCAGAACAGGGGGCGACACCGGGGAGCTGTTTTTT.